This T cell receptor (beta chain) was sequenced for a study of CD8 T cells in Susac syndrome. Sequencing of TCR beta was carried out in blood CD8+ and CD4+ T cells. This CDR3 region has 15 residues. Per germline, CDR1 KGHDR and CDR2 SFDVKD. Trimming removed 5 bases at V and 9 bases at J, with 19 bases between. The RNA input was roughly 0.45 to 1 ug, and it was reverse transcribed with random hexamers. An immunoSEQ multiplex PCR generated amplified TCR beta CDR3 products spanning 54 Vbeta and 13 Jbeta. TCRdb re-called the immunoSEQ multiplex PCR reads through MiXCR, storing one row per CDR3 protein. The sample carries about 200,000 distinct CDR3 sequences, 95% recorded once.

The J gene is TRBJ2-1, the V gene TRBV24-1; D might be TRBD1 (6 bases). This receptor was obtained from a human donor in good health. What was sequenced was CD4+ T cells from PBMCs. CDR3 residues: CATSGPTQGMGEQFF. The DNA for the CDR3 is TGTGCCACCAGTGGACCGACCCAGGGGATGGGTGAGCAGTTCTTC.